This is a list of T cell receptor beta chains from one sample in a study of human T cells and chemical hapten exposure. Each CDR3 protein is one row after TCRdb ran MiXCR on the RACE reads. The table lists approximately 400,000 distinct CDR3 sequences, about 4.4% of them singletons. Sample: whole blood, taken in connection with sensitization to the hapten diphenylcyclopropenone (DPC). These receptors originate from a woman between 45 and 60 years old with alopecia areata. Some clones in this sample may be carry-over from other donors' samples. CDR3s include the opening cysteine and the closing phenylalanine or tryptophan. D genes are given only for firm matches. The size of a clone is reported for some rows only, either as once, few or many, or as a class for expanded clones.

CDR3	DNA	V	J	D	size
CASSLVTNYEQYF	TGTGCCAGCAGCTTAGTGACTAACTACGAGCAGTACTTC	TRBV11-3	TRBJ2-7	NA	NA
CASSFGLAVNNEQFF	TGTGCCAGCAGCTTCGGCCTAGCGGTGAACAATGAGCAGTTCTTC	TRBV7-2	TRBJ2-1	TRBD2	NA
CASSFENEQFF	TGCGCCAGCAGCTTCGAGAATGAGCAGTTCTTC	TRBV5-1	TRBJ2-1	NA	many
CAISEAGQLNTEAFF	TGTGCCATCAGTGAGGCGGGACAGTTGAACACTGAAGCTTTCTTT	TRBV10-3	TRBJ1-1	TRBD1	NA
CASSLNRPHNSPLHF	TGTGCCAGCAGCTTAAACAGGCCCCACAATTCACCCCTCCACTTT	TRBV7-2	TRBJ1-6	NA	few
CASSLSPTWKGHGEQFF	TGTGCCAGCAGTTTATCGCCTACGTGGAAGGGCCACGGTGAGCAGTTCTTC	TRBV27	TRBJ2-1	NA	many
CASSPMDRGGFMPEAFF	TGTGCCAGCTCCCCAATGGACAGGGGAGGATTCATGCCTGAAGCTTTCTTT	TRBV18	TRBJ1-1	TRBD1	many
CASSLNTPQYF	TGTGCCAGCAGTTTAAACACGCCGCAGTATTTT	TRBV12-3/TRBV12-4	TRBJ2-3	NA	many
CSVEVGTGITEAFF	TGCAGCGTTGAAGTCGGGACAGGGATCACTGAAGCTTTCTTT	TRBV29-1	TRBJ1-1	TRBD1	many
CASSFTPGQGFSNTEAFF	TGCGCCAGCAGCTTTACCCCCGGACAGGGTTTCTCGAACACTGAAGCTTTCTTT	TRBV5-1	TRBJ1-1	TRBD1	few
CASLAGSGNTIYF	TGTGCCAGCTTGGCAGGCTCTGGAAACACCATATATTTT	TRBV2	TRBJ1-3	NA	few
CSAAGTGSNQPQHF	TGCAGTGCTGCCGGGACAGGTAGCAATCAGCCCCAGCATTTT	TRBV20-1	TRBJ1-5	TRBD1	many
CASSFRVDTEAFF	TGTGCCAGCAGCTTTAGAGTCGACACTGAAGCTTTCTTT	TRBV11-3	TRBJ1-1	NA	many
CASSLRREEQYF	TGTGCCAGCAGCTTACGAAGGGAGGAGCAGTACTTC	TRBV5-4	TRBJ2-7	NA	few
CASSRRGTGRGTFGQYF	TGTGCCAGCAGCCGGCGGGGAACGGGACGCGGAACTTTTGGGCAGTACTTC	TRBV28	TRBJ2-7	NA	few
CSAPIGGTEAFF	TGCAGTGCTCCTATAGGCGGGACTGAAGCTTTCTTT	TRBV20-1	TRBJ1-1	NA	NA
CASTPDRGSGYTF	TGTGCCAGCACCCCGGACAGGGGAAGTGGCTACACCTTC	TRBV12-3/TRBV12-4	TRBJ1-2	TRBD1	few
CARQNEAFF	TGTGCCAGACAGAATGAAGCTTTCTTT	TRBV2	TRBJ1-1	NA	few
CASSYGDTYEQYF	TGTGCCAGCAGTTACGGGGACACGTACGAGCAGTACTTC	TRBV6-2/TRBV6-3	TRBJ2-7	NA	few
CAISESHSSTGELFF	TGTGCCATCAGTGAGTCTCATTCCTCGACTGGGGAGCTGTTTTTT	TRBV10-3	TRBJ2-2	NA	many
CASSLGAGGSTDTQYF	TGCGCCAGCAGCTTGGGAGCGGGGGGGTCCACAGATACGCAGTATTTT	TRBV7-6	TRBJ2-3	TRBD2	many
CASSPGLFSYEQYF	TGTGCCAGCAGCCCCGGGTTATTCTCCTACGAGCAGTACTTC	TRBV7-2	TRBJ2-7	NA	few
CASRKEGPGGRSKNIQYF	TGTGCCAGCAGAAAAGAAGGTCCAGGGGGCCGGTCCAAAAACATTCAGTACTTC	TRBV6-1	TRBJ2-4	TRBD1	many
CASSYFEQGGNQPQHF	TGTGCCAGCAGTTACTTTGAACAGGGGGGGAATCAGCCCCAGCATTTT	TRBV6-6	TRBJ1-5	TRBD1	NA